These 22 T cell receptor beta chains share one sample of origin, sequenced in a study of blood T cell repertoires in COVID-19. The protocol was immunoSEQ multiplex PCR, while the TCRdb copy is restricted to in-frame clones and leaves out a portion. The sample contains 160,000 or so clones, about 81% of which appear only once. The material sequenced was peripheral blood. These receptors were collected from a woman older than 75 with acute or convalescent COVID-19.

The chain is built from TRBV24-1 and TRBJ2-6; D is perhaps TRBD1 (5 bases). With 3 bases removed from V and 2 bases from J, the gap between germline ends came to 7 bases. Germline V gene data show CDR1 as KGHDR and CDR2 as SFDVKD. The CDR3 spans 15 residues. The CDR3 nucleotides read TGTGCCACCAGTGATCGCAGGGCTGGGGCCAACGTCCTGACTTTC. Protein: CATSDRRAGANVLTF.

This chain links TRBV9 with TRBJ2-2, with 7 nucleotides matching TRBD2. The J segment lost 1 base and the V segment lost 3 bases, leaving 3 bases of the junction unmatched. The CDR3 has 15 amino acids. The germline gives CDR1 SGDLS, CDR2 YYNGEE. CDR3 region: CASSASGLNTGELFF. For the CDR3, the DNA is TGTGCCAGCAGCGCTAGCGGATTGAACACCGGGGAGCTGTTTTTT.

The rearrangement links TRBV28 to TRBJ2-1; 9 positions agree with TRBD2. Trimming removed 6 bases from V and 9 bases from J; junction bases left unmatched: 9. This CDR3 has 14 residues. Germline lookup yields CDR1 MDHEN and CDR2 SYDVKM. CDR3 sequence: CASSQPSSGSEQFF. CDR3 DNA sequence: TGTGCCAGCAGCCAACCGAGTAGCGGGAGTGAGCAGTTCTTC.

The chain is built from TRBV4-1 and TRBJ2-1; 7 bases are shared with TRBD2. This CDR3 spans 14 amino acids. The V gene's germline CDR1 is MGHRA and CDR2 YSYEKL. The V and J ends lost 3 bases and 7 bases, in that order; junction bases with no gene match: 6. CDR3 amino acids: CASSQTLAWNEQFF. CDR3 sequence (DNA): TGCGCCAGCAGCCAGACACTAGCGTGGAATGAGCAGTTCTTC.

The rearrangement uses TRBV5-8 and TRBJ1-2; 9 bases fit TRBD1. V lost 2 bases to trimming and J lost 6 bases; unmatched junction nucleotides: 2. The V gene's germline CDR1 is SGHTS and CDR2 YDEGEE. The CDR3 is 13 amino acids. The CDR3 is CASSLQGAHGYTF. In nucleotides, the CDR3 is TGTGCCAGCAGCTTACAGGGGGCGCATGGCTACACCTTC.

The chain uses TRBV2 and TRBJ1-5, with D possibly matching TRBD1 (6 bases). In germline, CDR1 is SNHLY, CDR2 FYNNEI. V was shortened by 6 bases and J by 3 bases, with 15 bases between the two germline ends. The CDR3 has 15 amino acids. The CDR3 protein is CASSSTGNFNQPQHF. CDR3 DNA: TGTGCCAGCAGCTCGACAGGAAACTTCAATCAGCCCCAGCATTTT.

This chain joins TRBV30 and TRBJ1-1, with D tentatively TRBD1 (6 bases). Germline V gives CDR1 GTSNPN, CDR2 SVGIG (reference sequence). V was cut by 8 bases and J by 1 base, with 17 bases left in between. CDR3 length: 14 residues. In DNA form, the CDR3 reads TGTGCCCGCCGGGACATGTTAAAGAACACTGAAGCTTTCTTT. It codes for CARRDMLKNTEAFF.

The chain recombines TRBV20-1 with TRBJ2-1; a possible D gene is TRBD1 (5 bases). Germline loops: CDR1 DFQATT, CDR2 SNEGSKA (reference sequence). V lost 1 base and J lost 11, with 9 bases in between. This CDR3 has 11 residues. The CDR3 here is CSARGQGKQFF. The CDR3 DNA sequence: TGCAGTGCTAGAGGGCAGGGAAAGCAGTTCTTC.

The rearrangement joins TRBV2 to TRBJ1-5, with D possibly TRBD1 on 5 matching bases. The CDR3 has 14 residues. Trimming took 0 bases from V and 8 from J, leaving 11 bases between them. Looked up from germline, CDR1 is SNHLY and CDR2 is FYNNEI. The DNA for the CDR3 is TGTGCCAGCAGTGAAGCAATGGGGCTGGAGCCCCAGCATTTT. This sequence encodes CASSEAMGLEPQHF. The variable domain in full, completed from reference TRBV2 and TRBJ1-5, reads EPEVTQTPSHQVTQMGQEVILRCVPISNHLYFYWYRQILGQKVEFLVSFYNNEISEKSEIFDDQFSVERPDGSNFTLKIRSTKLEDSAMYFCASSEAMGLEPQHFGDGTRLSIL.

The count of this clone is one. The chain carries TRBV5-1 and TRBJ2-7, with 7 bases identical to TRBD2. The CDR3 runs to 15 residues. V dropped 0 bases and J dropped 4; count of bases not matched to a gene: 7. CDR1 and CDR2 from the germline V gene are SGHRS and YFSETQ. CDR3 coding DNA: TGCGCCAGCAGCTTGGCCGGGGGGACCGAATACGAGCAGTACTTC. This gives the protein CASSLAGGTEYEQYF.

This clone has a handful of counts. V and J are TRBV5-1 and TRBJ2-7; 12 bases agree with TRBD2. The CDR3 covers 14 residues. Per germline, CDR1 SGHRS and CDR2 YFSETQ. With 4 bases clipped from V and 6 bases from J, the junction kept 5 bases outside the gene matches. The CDR3 nucleotides are TGCGCCAGCAGCGTGGGGACTAGCGGGTTCGAGCAGTACTTC. Amino acids: CASSVGTSGFEQYF.

The rearrangement links TRBV3-1 (or the pseudogene TRBV3-2) to TRBJ1-4; D unresolved. This CDR3 has 18 residues. Per the germline V gene, CDR1 is LGHDT and CDR2 is YNNKEL (reference sequence). Trimming removed 0 bases at V and 0 bases at J, with 14 bases between. The CDR3 loop is CASSQERGLLTTNEKLFF. CDR3 DNA: TGTGCCAGCAGCCAAGAGAGAGGCTTACTAACAACTAATGAAAAACTGTTTTTT.

The sample holds one count of this clone. V gene TRBV24-1 combines with J gene TRBJ2-1; TRBD2 might be the D (6 bases). Trimming took off 9 bases at V and 7 bases at J, with 15 bases between the two ends. Germline V lookup: CDR1 KGHDR, CDR2 SFDVKD. The CDR3 is made up of 13 amino acids. CDR3 bases: TGTGCCACCGGGGGACTGTTAGTGAATGAGCAGTTCTTC. It is translated as CATGGLLVNEQFF.

V usage is TRBV27 and J usage is TRBJ2-1; D perhaps matches TRBD2 (6 bases). Between the trimmed V and J ends, which lost 4 bases and 6 bases, there was a span of 16 bases. Germline V gene data show CDR1 as MNHEY and CDR2 as SMNVEV (reference sequence). The length of the CDR3 is 15 residues. CDR3 protein: CASSSPPGRGNEQFF. The CDR3 nucleotides are TGTGCCAGCAGTTCTCCACCAGGGCGGGGCAATGAGCAGTTCTTC.

The CDR3 bases are TGTGCCACCAGCATAGGGGTTCAAGACTACGAGCAGTACTTC. Its translation is CATSIGVQDYEQYF. The chain has TRBV15 and TRBJ2-7, with D possibly TRBD1 on 5 matching bases. The germline gives CDR1 LNHNV, CDR2 YYDKDF (reference sequence). Trimming pared 4 bases from V and 3 bases from J, leaving 13 bases between. The CDR3 is made up of 14 amino acids.

The chain has TRBV19 and TRBJ1-5; TRBD1 might be the D (5 bases). This CDR3 region has 16 residues. The germline CDR1 and CDR2 sequences are LNHDA and SQIVND (reference sequence). With 7 bases removed from V and 7 bases from J, the gap between germline ends came to 23 bases. CDR3: CASTRRGGGLWQPQHF. CDR3 bases: TGTGCCAGTACCCGGAGGGGCGGCGGGTTATGGCAGCCCCAGCATTTT.

The chain is built from TRBV4-2 and TRBJ2-7; 7 nucleotides align to TRBD2. The CDR3 is 22 residues long. The J segment lost 7 bases and the V segment lost 0 bases, leaving 30 bases of the junction unmatched. Germline V gives CDR1 LGHNA, CDR2 YNFKEQ. CDR3 nucleotide sequence: TGTGCCAGCAGCCAAGACCCCATGGTATTTGCGGGAGTAAACCGGCTAATCGAAGAGCAGTACTTC. The encoded protein is CASSQDPMVFAGVNRLIEEQYF.

The gene calls are TRBV6-6 and TRBJ1-5; TRBD1 agrees at 7 bases. The V gene's germline CDR1 is MNHNY and CDR2 SVGAGI (reference sequence). CDR3 length: 13 amino acids. Germline trimming cut 3 bases from V and 5 bases from J; bases unmatched to any gene: 1. The CDR3 spells CASSYQGDQPQHF. The DNA for the CDR3 is TGTGCCAGCAGTTATCAGGGGGATCAGCCCCAGCATTTT.

The chain couples TRBV13 to TRBJ2-6; 7 bases fit TRBD1. This CDR3 has 18 amino acids. Germline V CDR1 and CDR2: PRHDT, FYEKMQ (reference sequence). V shed 2 bases, J shed 4 bases, and the junction held 11 bases outside the gene matches. In nucleotides, the CDR3 is TGTGCCAGCAGCTTAAGGGCAACAGGGGTGTCAGGGGCCAACGTCCTGACTTTC. Its translation is CASSLRATGVSGANVLTF.

The chain is built from TRBV6-1 and TRBJ2-5; D is undetermined. Germline V lookup: CDR1 MNHNS, CDR2 SASEGT. This CDR3 has 15 amino acids. V was clipped by 3 bases and J by 1 base, with 12 bases between them. The DNA of the CDR3 is TGTGCCAGCAGTGATTTCGGTTTAGCCCAAGAGACCCAGTACTTC. Its translation: CASSDFGLAQETQYF.

CDR3 DNA sequence: TGTGCCAGCAGTTGGGCGTTCAGGACAGGGGGACTCAACGAGCAGTACTTC. Translated: CASSWAFRTGGLNEQYF. The chain carries TRBV28 and TRBJ2-7; 10 nucleotides match TRBD1. Germline assignment: CDR1 MDHEN and CDR2 SYDVKM. V lost 4 bases, J lost 5 bases, and 14 bases stayed unmatched. CDR3 length equals 17 residues.

The chain recombines TRBV4-1 with TRBJ1-2; D not certain. The CDR3 consists of 16 residues. Trimming cost V 2 bases and J 7 bases, with 20 bases left between them. Per the germline V gene, CDR1 is MGHRA and CDR2 is YSYEKL. Here the CDR3 reads CASSQISELLPGGYTF. In DNA form, the CDR3 reads TGCGCCAGCAGCCAAATAAGTGAGCTTCTCCCTGGTGGCTACACCTTC.